The TCR beta chain described here comes from a study of blood T cell repertoires in acute mononucleosis. CDR1 and CDR2 from the germline V gene are SGHKS and YYEKEE (reference sequence). The CDR3 is made up of 14 amino acids. Trimming left V 0 bases short and J 8 bases short, with 14 bases between. Measured with immunoSEQ multiplex PCR; TCRdb has only the in-frame clones, and not every one. The table lists several thousand clones, about 25% of them singletons, with around 28% in the top ten. Time point defined: acute infectious mononucleosis, at clinical presentation within 2 weeks of symptom onset (visit 1).

The sample in question was EBV YVL epitope tetramer+ CD8+ T cells sorted from PBMCs, obtained during acute infectious mononucleosis. Regarding subset: CD8 T cells binding a tetramer with EBV BRLF1 109-117 peptide (YVL-BR). The receptor's source is a woman in her late teens or twenties with infectious mononucleosis caused by EBV. The rearrangement uses TRBV5-5 and TRBJ1-2, with D hard to call. The CDR3 loop is CASSLEALSGGYTF. The CDR3 nucleotides are TGTGCCAGCAGCTTGGAGGCCCTTTCCGGGGGCTACACCTTC.